A selection of T cell receptor beta chains follows, all from one sample in a study of blood T cells in healthy people across ages. Each CDR3 protein is one row after TCRdb ran MiXCR on the 5' RACE reads. This table holds under 1,100,000 distinct CDR3 sequences, almost 25% found once. The data were also submitted as part of a second study, on T cells of mothers and their children.

Source material: blood. These receptors were obtained from a girl aged 2 to 9 in good health. Both conserved end residues are part of each CDR3. A D gene is named only where the DNA matches it firmly. The size of a clone is reported for some rows only, either as once, few or many, or as a class for expanded clones.

J	D	size	length	V	CDR3	DNA
TRBJ2-2	TRBD2	.	18	TRBV12-3/TRBV12-4	CASSFPGLAGGNTGELFF	TGTGCCAGCAGTTTCCCGGGACTAGCGGGAGGTAACACCGGGGAGCTGTTTTTT
TRBJ2-5	.	.	13	TRBV14	CASSGGGGLKQYF	TGTGCCAGCAGCGGAGGGGGCGGTTTGAAGCAGTACTTC
TRBJ1-1	.	few	13	TRBV14	CASSTRIDRRAFF	TGTGCCAGCAGCACACGGATCGATCGTAGAGCTTTCTTT
TRBJ1-3	.	once	15	TRBV7-8	CASSWQRDAGNTIYF	TGTGCCAGCAGCTGGCAGAGAGACGCTGGAAACACCATATATTTT
TRBJ2-5	TRBD2	few	18	TRBV25-1	CASSESRPEAGVQETQYF	TGTGCCAGCAGTGAGAGTCGGCCGGAAGCGGGAGTCCAGGAGACCCAGTACTTC
TRBJ2-5	.	few	14	TRBV10-3	CAIRNTGGGETQYF	TGTGCCATCAGGAACACGGGGGGCGGAGAGACCCAGTACTTC
TRBJ2-1	TRBD2	few	15	TRBV27	CASSSLAGGPNEQFF	TGTGCCAGCAGTTCCCTAGCGGGGGGGCCCAATGAGCAGTTCTTC
TRBJ2-5	TRBD1	.	16	TRBV5-5	CASSYEDRAGRETQYF	TGTGCCAGCAGCTACGAGGACAGGGCGGGACGAGAGACCCAGTACTTC
TRBJ2-6	.	few	14	TRBV29-1	CSVETGPGANVLTF	TGCAGCGTTGAAACAGGGCCTGGGGCCAACGTCCTGACTTTC
TRBJ2-3	.	.	16	TRBV5-1	CASSLVVGGNIDTQYF	TGCGCCAGCAGCTTGGTAGTGGGGGGCAACATAGATACGCAGTATTTT
TRBJ2-1	TRBD1	few	13	TRBV6-5	CASSSPPGQEQFF	TGTGCCAGCAGTTCCCCACCGGGACAGGAGCAGTTCTTC
TRBJ2-7	.	.	12	TRBV29-1	CSARVALYEQYF	TGCAGCGCCCGAGTCGCCCTCTACGAGCAGTACTTC
TRBJ2-7	.	.	16	TRBV28	CASSMPHGGLSYEQYF	TGTGCCAGCAGTATGCCCCACGGGGGACTCTCCTACGAGCAGTACTTC
TRBJ2-3	.	few	14	TRBV20-1	CSARDVRESDTQYF	TGCAGTGCTAGAGATGTGAGGGAATCAGATACGCAGTATTTT
TRBJ2-2	.	.	13	TRBV7-2	CASSPGAAGELFF	TGTGCCAGCAGCCCGGGGGCGGCCGGGGAGCTGTTTTTT
TRBJ1-1	.	.	15	TRBV4-3	CASSQDRDGGSEAFF	TGCGCCAGCAGCCAAGATAGGGATGGGGGATCTGAAGCTTTCTTT
TRBJ2-1	TRBD2	.	14	TRBV10-3	CAISGGRSGIQQFF	TGTGCCATCTCAGGCGGGAGAAGCGGGATTCAGCAGTTCTTC
TRBJ2-3	TRBD1	.	15	TRBV7-2	CASSPTGGASDTQYF	TGTGCCAGCAGTCCGACAGGGGGCGCCTCAGATACGCAGTATTTT
TRBJ2-7	TRBD1	.	15	TRBV5-1	CANSTSQGSPYEQYF	TGCGCCAACAGCACCTCACAGGGGAGCCCCTACGAGCAGTACTTC
TRBJ2-5	.	few	11	TRBV6-5	CASREWETQYF	TGTGCCAGCAGAGAATGGGAGACCCAGTACTTC
TRBJ2-5	TRBD2	.	15	TRBV28	CASSLFGGYQETQYF	TGTGCCAGCAGTTTATTCGGGGGGTACCAAGAGACCCAGTACTTC
TRBJ2-3	.	few	15	TRBV11-2	CASSPEGYSTDTQYF	TGTGCCAGCAGCCCAGAGGGATATAGCACAGATACGCAGTATTTT
TRBJ2-1	.	few	15	TRBV12-3/TRBV12-4	CASSLNLGTYNEQFF	TGTGCCAGCAGTTTAAATCTAGGAACTTACAATGAGCAGTTCTTC
TRBJ2-7	.	.	14	TRBV7-6	CASSHDGSSYEQYF	TGTGCCAGCAGCCATGACGGTAGCTCCTACGAGCAGTACTTC
TRBJ1-6	.	.	13	TRBV7-2	CASSLVAESPLHF	TGTGCCAGCAGCCTCGTGGCAGAATCACCCCTCCACTTT
TRBJ2-7	.	.	15	TRBV3-1	CASSQGPGAPYEQYF	TGTGCCAGCAGCCAGGGTCCGGGGGCTCCCTACGAGCAGTACTTC
TRBJ2-7	.	.	15	TRBV4-1	CASSQDSSGPYEQYF	TGCGCCAGCAGCCAAGATTCCAGCGGACCCTACGAGCAGTACTTC
TRBJ1-2	.	.	15	TRBV27	CASSLLGQGLKGYTF	TGTGCCAGCAGTTTATTGGGACAAGGTCTAAAGGGCTACACCTTC
TRBJ1-3	.	few	17	TRBV25-1	CASSDSWGSPSGNTIYF	TGTGCCAGCAGTGACTCGTGGGGCTCCCCCTCTGGAAACACCATATATTTT
TRBJ2-7	TRBD2	.	15	TRBV6-6	CASTSGLAKTYEQYF	TGTGCCAGCACCTCGGGACTAGCGAAAACCTACGAGCAGTACTTC
TRBJ2-1	.	few	15	TRBV5-1	CASSLDEGWENEQFF	TGCGCCAGCAGCTTGGACGAGGGTTGGGAGAATGAGCAGTTCTTC
TRBJ2-1	.	few	18	TRBV5-1	CASSMGSLRGAKGNEQFF	TGCGCCAGCAGCATGGGGTCCCTAAGGGGAGCCAAGGGCAATGAGCAGTTCTTC
TRBJ1-5	TRBD1	few	15	TRBV7-2	CASSSTGAFSQPQHF	TGTGCCAGCAGCTCTACAGGGGCCTTCAGTCAGCCCCAGCATTTT
TRBJ2-6	.	few	15	TRBV20-1	CSASDGYSGANVLTF	TGCAGTGCTTCCGACGGATACTCTGGGGCCAACGTCCTGACTTTC
TRBJ2-5	.	few	17	TRBV5-5	CASSLVVFSGFQETQYF	TGTGCCAGCAGCTTGGTTGTCTTTTCGGGTTTCCAAGAGACCCAGTACTTC
TRBJ2-7	.	few	16	TRBV5-1	CASSLDSGTRSYEQYF	TGCGCCAGCAGCTTGGACTCAGGCACTCGCTCCTACGAGCAGTACTTC
TRBJ2-5	.	few	14	TRBV20-1	CSARPWALGETQYF	TGCAGTGCTAGACCCTGGGCTCTAGGGGAGACCCAGTACTTC
TRBJ2-3	.	.	15	TRBV11-2	CASSSAGESTDTQYF	TGTGCCAGCAGCTCCGCCGGGGAAAGCACAGATACGCAGTATTTT
TRBJ2-7	TRBD1	.	16	TRBV20-1	CSATDTGTGLAYEQYF	TGCAGTGCTACCGATACCGGGACAGGGTTGGCCTACGAGCAGTACTTC
TRBJ1-5	.	.	18	TRBV21-1	CASSNRTPAPHSNQPQHF	TGTGCCAGCAGCAACCGGACACCGGCGCCCCATAGCAATCAGCCCCAGCATTTT
TRBJ1-2	.	few	11	TRBV25-1	CASSELGGYTF	TGTGCCAGCAGTGAATTGGGTGGCTACACCTTC
TRBJ2-1	TRBD1	.	15	TRBV10-3	CAISEWDRDYNEQFF	TGTGCCATCAGTGAGTGGGACAGGGACTACAATGAGCAGTTCTTC
TRBJ1-6	TRBD1	.	15	TRBV5-1	CASSLPGTGDSPLHF	TGCGCCAGCAGCTTGCCGGGGACAGGGGACTCACCCCTCCACTTT
TRBJ1-5	.	.	14	TRBV29-1	CSVPGPGLDQPQHF	TGCAGCGTTCCTGGGCCGGGGCTGGATCAGCCCCAGCATTTT
TRBJ2-3	.	.	13	TRBV20-1	CSARALHPDTQYF	TGCAGTGCTAGAGCCCTGCATCCAGATACGCAGTATTTT
TRBJ1-2	.	.	12	TRBV29-1	CSVVQVPYGYTF	TGCAGCGTCGTCCAGGTACCCTATGGCTACACCTTC
TRBJ1-1	.	.	13	TRBV13	CASSLPDRREAFF	TGTGCCAGCAGCTTACCCGACAGGCGCGAAGCTTTCTTT
TRBJ2-7	TRBD2	.	14	TRBV20-1	CSASKAGGPYEQYF	TGCAGTGCTAGTAAGGCGGGAGGCCCCTACGAGCAGTACTTC
TRBJ2-2	.	.	14	TRBV6-2/TRBV6-3	CASGRSYRSGELFF	TGCGCCAGCGGAAGATCGTACCGGTCCGGGGAGCTGTTTTTT
TRBJ1-2	.	.	13	TRBV6-5	CASSPYTAYGYTF	TGTGCCAGCAGCCCTTACACAGCCTATGGCTACACCTTC
TRBJ2-1	.	few	15	TRBV6-2/TRBV6-3	CASSYSGFTYNEQFF	TGTGCCAGCAGTTATAGTGGTTTCACCTACAATGAGCAGTTCTTC
TRBJ2-3	.	few	15	TRBV20-1	CSATMSRYGTDTQYF	TGCAGTGCTACTATGAGCAGGTATGGCACAGATACGCAGTATTTT
TRBJ2-1	TRBD1	few	13	TRBV15	CATSRVGQTEQFF	TGTGCCACCAGCAGGGTGGGACAGACTGAGCAGTTCTTC